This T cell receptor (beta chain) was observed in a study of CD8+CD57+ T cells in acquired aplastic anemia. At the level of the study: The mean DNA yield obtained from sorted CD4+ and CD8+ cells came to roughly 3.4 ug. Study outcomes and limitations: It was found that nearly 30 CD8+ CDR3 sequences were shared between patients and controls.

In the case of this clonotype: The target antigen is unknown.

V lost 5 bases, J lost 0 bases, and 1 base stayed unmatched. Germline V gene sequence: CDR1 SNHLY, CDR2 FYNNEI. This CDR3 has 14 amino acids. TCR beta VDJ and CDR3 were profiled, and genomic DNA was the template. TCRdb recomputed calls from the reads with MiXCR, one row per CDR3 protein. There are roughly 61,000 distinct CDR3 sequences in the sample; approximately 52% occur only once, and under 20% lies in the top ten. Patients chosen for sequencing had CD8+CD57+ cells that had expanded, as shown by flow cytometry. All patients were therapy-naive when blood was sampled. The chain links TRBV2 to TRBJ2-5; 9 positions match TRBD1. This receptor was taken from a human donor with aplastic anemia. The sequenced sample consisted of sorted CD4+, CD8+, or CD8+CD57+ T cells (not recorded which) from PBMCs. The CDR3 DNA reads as TGTGCCAGCAGTCGGGACAGGGACCAAGAGACCCAGTACTTC. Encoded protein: CASSRDRDQETQYF.